This TCR beta chain was observed in a study of blood T cell repertoires in COVID-19. Looking at the study overall: Whether acute or convalescent, the COVID-19 samples came from the United States, Italy and Spain. PBMCs, B-cell-depleted T cells, or T cells were the source of the cDNA or gDNA that made up the material.

Per the original data handling: Counts of nucleated cells, estimated from reference gene primer amplification, were obtained. Assay: immunoSEQ multiplex PCR; the TCRdb copy retains only in-frame clones and omits some. Clone size and V and J calls were adopted from that table, with D and trimming inferred from the DNA. Of a few hundred thousand clones listed, approximately 87% are singletons. This CDR3 has 14 residues. The ends lost 3 bases at V and 5 bases at J; junction bases unmatched: 3. Germline CDR1 is KGHSH and CDR2 is LQKENI. This clonotype originated in a man in his fifties or sixties with acute or convalescent COVID-19. The chain uses TRBV18 and TRBJ1-4; 7 bases align to TRBD1. Sequences were obtained from peripheral blood. Written as DNA, the CDR3 is TGTGCCAGCTCACCGGGACAGAGAAATGAAAAACTGTTTTTT. It yields the protein CASSPGQRNEKLFF.